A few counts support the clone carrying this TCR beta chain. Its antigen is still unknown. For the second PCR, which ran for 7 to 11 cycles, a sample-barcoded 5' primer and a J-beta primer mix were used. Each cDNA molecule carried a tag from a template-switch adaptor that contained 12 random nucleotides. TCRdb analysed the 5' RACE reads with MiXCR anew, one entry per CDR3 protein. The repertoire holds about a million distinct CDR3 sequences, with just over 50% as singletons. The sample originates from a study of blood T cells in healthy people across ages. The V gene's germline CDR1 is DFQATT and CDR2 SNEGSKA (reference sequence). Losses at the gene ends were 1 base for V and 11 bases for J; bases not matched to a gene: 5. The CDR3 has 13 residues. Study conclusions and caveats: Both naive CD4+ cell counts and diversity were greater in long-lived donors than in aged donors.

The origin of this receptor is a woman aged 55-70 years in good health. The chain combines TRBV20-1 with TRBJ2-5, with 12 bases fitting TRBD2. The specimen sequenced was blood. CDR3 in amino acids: CSARATSGRSQYF. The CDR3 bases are TGCAGTGCTAGAGCTACTAGCGGGAGGTCGCAGTACTTC.